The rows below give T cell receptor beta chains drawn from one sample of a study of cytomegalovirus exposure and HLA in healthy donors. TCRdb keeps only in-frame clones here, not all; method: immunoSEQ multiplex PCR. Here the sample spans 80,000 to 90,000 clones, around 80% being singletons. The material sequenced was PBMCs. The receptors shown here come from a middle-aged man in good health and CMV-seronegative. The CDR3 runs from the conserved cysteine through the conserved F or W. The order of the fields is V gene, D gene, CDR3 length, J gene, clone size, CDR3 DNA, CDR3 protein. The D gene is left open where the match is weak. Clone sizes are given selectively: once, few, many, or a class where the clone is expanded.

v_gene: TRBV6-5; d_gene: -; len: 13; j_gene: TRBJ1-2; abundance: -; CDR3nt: TGTGCCAGCAGTTACGGACAGAACTATGGCTACACCTTC; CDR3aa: CASSYGQNYGYTF
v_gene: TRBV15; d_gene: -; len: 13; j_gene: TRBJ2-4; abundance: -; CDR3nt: TGTGCCACCGGTCCCAGGGGGGCAAACATTCAGTACTTC; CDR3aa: CATGPRGANIQYF
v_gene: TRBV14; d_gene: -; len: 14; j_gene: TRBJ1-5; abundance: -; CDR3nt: TGTGCCAGCAGCCAACCGGGGAACAATCAGCCCCAGCATTTT; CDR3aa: CASSQPGNNQPQHF
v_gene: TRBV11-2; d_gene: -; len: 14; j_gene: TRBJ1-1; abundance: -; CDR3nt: TGTGCCAGCAGCTTATTACAGGGAGGGAGTGAAGCTTTCTTT; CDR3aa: CASSLLQGGSEAFF
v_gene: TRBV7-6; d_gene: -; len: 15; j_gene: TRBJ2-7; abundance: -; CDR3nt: TGTGCCAGCAGCTTATCGAGTAGCGGAGTCTACGAGCAGTACTTC; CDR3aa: CASSLSSSGVYEQYF
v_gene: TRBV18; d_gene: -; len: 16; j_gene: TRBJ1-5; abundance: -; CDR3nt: TGTGCCAGCTCACCACCTTCCAAAATCCCCAATCAGCCCCAGCATTTT; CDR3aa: CASSPPSKIPNQPQHF
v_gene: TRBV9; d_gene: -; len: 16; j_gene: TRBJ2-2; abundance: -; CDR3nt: TGTGCCAGCAGCGTAGCGGTTCAGGGTGGGACCGGGGAGCTGTTTTTT; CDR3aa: CASSVAVQGGTGELFF
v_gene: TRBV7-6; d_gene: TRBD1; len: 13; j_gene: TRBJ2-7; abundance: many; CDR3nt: TGTGCCAGCAGGCCTACAGGGGGGAGTGAGCAGTACTTC; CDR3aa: CASRPTGGSEQYF
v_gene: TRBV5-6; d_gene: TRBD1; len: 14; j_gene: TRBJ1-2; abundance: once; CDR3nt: TGTGCCAGCAGCTTGGGACAGGGATACTATGGCTACACCTTC; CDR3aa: CASSLGQGYYGYTF
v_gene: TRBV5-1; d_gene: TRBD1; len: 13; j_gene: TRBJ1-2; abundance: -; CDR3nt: TGCGCCAGCAGCGTAGACAGGGAGGCTGGCTACACCTTC; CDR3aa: CASSVDREAGYTF
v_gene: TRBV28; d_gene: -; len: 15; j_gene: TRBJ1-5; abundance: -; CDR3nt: TGTGCCAGCAGTTTCAGAAGATCCAACAATCAGCCCCAGCATTTT; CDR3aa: CASSFRRSNNQPQHF
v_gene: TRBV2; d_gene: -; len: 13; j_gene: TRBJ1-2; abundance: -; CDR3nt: TGTGCCATGAGACAAGCCCTGGGCTATGGCTACACCTTC; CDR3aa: CAMRQALGYGYTF
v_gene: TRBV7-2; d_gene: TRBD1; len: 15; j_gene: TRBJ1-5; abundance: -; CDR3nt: TGTGCCAGCAGCTTGACCGGGACAGGGGATCAGCCCCAGCATTTT; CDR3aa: CASSLTGTGDQPQHF
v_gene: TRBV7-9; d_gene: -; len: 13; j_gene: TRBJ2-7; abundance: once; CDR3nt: TGTGCCAGCAGCTTCGGACAGAGCCTCTTTCAGTACTTC; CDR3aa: CASSFGQSLFQYF
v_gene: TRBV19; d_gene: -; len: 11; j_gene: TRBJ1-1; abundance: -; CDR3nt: TGTGCCACCACTGGGAACACTGAAGCTTTCTTT; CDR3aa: CATTGNTEAFF
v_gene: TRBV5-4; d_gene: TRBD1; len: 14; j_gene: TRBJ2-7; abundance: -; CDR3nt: TGTGCCAGCAGCCAAGGACAGGGGGGTTACGAGCAGTACTTC; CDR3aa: CASSQGQGGYEQYF
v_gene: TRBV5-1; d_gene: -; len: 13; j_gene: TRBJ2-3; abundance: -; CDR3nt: TGCGCCAGCAGCCCAACCTACACAGATACGCAGTATTTT; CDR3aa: CASSPTYTDTQYF
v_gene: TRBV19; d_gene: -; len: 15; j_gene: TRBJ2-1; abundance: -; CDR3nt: TGTGCCAGTAGTATGATGTTACTCTCCTACAATGAGCAGTTCTTC; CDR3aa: CASSMMLLSYNEQFF
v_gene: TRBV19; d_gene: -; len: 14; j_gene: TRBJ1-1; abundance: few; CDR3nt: TGTGCCAGTAGATCGGGAAGCATGAACACTGAAGCTTTCTTT; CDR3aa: CASRSGSMNTEAFF
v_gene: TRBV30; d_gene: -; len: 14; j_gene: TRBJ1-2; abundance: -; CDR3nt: TGTGCCTGGAGTGCACAGGGCCGGGGCTATGGCTACACCTTC; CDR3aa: CAWSAQGRGYGYTF
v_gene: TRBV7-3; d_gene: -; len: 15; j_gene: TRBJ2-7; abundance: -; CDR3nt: TGTGCCAGCAGCGAATCAGGGGCGGCTACCTACGAGCAGTACTTC; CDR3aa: CASSESGAATYEQYF
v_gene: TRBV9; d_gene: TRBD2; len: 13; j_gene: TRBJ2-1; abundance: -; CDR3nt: TGTGCCAGTGGGGGGGTCTCCTACAATGAGCAGTTCTTC; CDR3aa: CASGGVSYNEQFF
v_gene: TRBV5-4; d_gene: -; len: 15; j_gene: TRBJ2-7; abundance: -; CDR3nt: TGTGCCAGCAGCTTGCCTAGGGAAGGGGCTTATGAGCAGTACTTC; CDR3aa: CASSLPREGAYEQYF
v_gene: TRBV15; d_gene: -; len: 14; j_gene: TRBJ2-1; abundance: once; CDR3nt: TGTGCCAGCCGAATTGGAGGTACCTACAATGAGCAGTTCTTC; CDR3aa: CASRIGGTYNEQFF
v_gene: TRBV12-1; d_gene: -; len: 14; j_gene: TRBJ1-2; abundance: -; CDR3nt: TGTGCCAGCAGCTCACTATGGCCGCCCTATGGCTACACCTTC; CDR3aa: CASSSLWPPYGYTF
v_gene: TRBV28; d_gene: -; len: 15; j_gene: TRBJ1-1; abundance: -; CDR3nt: TGTGCCAGCGCACCTCCCGGGACAACTTACACTGAAGCTTTCTTT; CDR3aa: CASAPPGTTYTEAFF
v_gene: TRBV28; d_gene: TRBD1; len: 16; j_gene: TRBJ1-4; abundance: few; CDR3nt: TGTGCCAGCAGTTTATGGCTACAGGGGGCTGATGAAAAACTGTTTTTT; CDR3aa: CASSLWLQGADEKLFF
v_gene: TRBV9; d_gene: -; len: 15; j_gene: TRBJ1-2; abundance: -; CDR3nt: TGTGCCAGCAGCGTCTCCAGCCTAGCTAACTATGGCTACACCTTC; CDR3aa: CASSVSSLANYGYTF
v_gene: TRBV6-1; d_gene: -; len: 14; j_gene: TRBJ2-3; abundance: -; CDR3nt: TGTGCCAGCTCCCCCTTGGGCACCACAGATACGCAGTATTTT; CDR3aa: CASSPLGTTDTQYF
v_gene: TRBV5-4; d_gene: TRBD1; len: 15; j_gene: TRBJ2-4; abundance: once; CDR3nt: TGTGCCAGCAGCTCGGGACAGGGAACCAAAAACATTCAGTACTTC; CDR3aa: CASSSGQGTKNIQYF
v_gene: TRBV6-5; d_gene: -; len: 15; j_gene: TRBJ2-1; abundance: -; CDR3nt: TGTGCCAGCAGTTACTCCGGTCAACCCTACAATGAGCAGTTCTTC; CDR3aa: CASSYSGQPYNEQFF
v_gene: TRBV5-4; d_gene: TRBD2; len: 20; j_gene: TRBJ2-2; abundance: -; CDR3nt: TGTGCCAGCAGCTTGGGTTACGCGGGGGGAGCTGCCCCGAACACCGGGGAGCTGTTTTTT; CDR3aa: CASSLGYAGGAAPNTGELFF
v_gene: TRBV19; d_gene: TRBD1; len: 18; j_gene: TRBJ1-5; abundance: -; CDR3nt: TGTGCCAGTAGTATAACAGGGGACAGGGGGCATAGCAATCAGCCCCAGCATTTT; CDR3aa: CASSITGDRGHSNQPQHF
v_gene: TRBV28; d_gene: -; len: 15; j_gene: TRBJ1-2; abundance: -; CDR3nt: TGTGCCAGCAGTTTCGGCTCCGGGGTTCGGTATGGCTACACCTTC; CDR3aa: CASSFGSGVRYGYTF
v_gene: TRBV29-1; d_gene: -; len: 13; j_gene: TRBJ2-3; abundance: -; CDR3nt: TGCAGCGTTGAACCAGGTAGCACAGATACGCAGTATTTT; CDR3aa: CSVEPGSTDTQYF
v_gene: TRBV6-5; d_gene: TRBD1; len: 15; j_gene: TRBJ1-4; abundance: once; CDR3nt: TGTGCCAGCAGCCGGACAGGGACTGATAATGAAAAACTGTTTTTT; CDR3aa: CASSRTGTDNEKLFF
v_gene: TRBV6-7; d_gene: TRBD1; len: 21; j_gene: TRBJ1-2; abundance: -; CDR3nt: TGTGCCAGCAGTCCCACACCCGCCAAACCGGGACAGTTAAGAGCTAACTATGGCTACACCTTC; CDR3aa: CASSPTPAKPGQLRANYGYTF
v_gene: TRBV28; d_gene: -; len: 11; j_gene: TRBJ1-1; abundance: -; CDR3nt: TGTGCCAGCAATTCCTCGACTGAAGCTTTCTTT; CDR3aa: CASNSSTEAFF
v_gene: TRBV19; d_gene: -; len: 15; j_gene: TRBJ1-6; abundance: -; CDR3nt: TGTGCCAGTAGGGAGTGGGGGCCGGATAATTCACCCCTCCACTTT; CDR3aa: CASREWGPDNSPLHF
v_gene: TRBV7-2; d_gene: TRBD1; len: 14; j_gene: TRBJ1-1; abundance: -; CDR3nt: TGTGCCAGCAGCCGGACAGGGATAAACACTGAAGCTTTCTTT; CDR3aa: CASSRTGINTEAFF
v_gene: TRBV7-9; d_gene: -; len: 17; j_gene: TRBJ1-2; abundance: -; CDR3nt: TGTTCCAGCAGCCAAGTTGGGGAGGCGAGGTTGGACTATGGCTACACCTTC; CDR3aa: CSSSQVGEARLDYGYTF
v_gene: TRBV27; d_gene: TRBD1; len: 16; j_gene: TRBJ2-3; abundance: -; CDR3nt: TGTGCCAGCAGTTCTTATCGGACAGGGAGCACAGATACGCAGTATTTT; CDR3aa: CASSSYRTGSTDTQYF
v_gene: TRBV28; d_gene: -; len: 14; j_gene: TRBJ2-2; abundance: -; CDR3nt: TGTGCCAGCATCGGGGGATTCAACACCGGGGAGCTGTTTTTT; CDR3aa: CASIGGFNTGELFF
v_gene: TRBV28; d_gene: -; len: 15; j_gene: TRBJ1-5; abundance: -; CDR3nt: TGTGCCAGCCACCAGGGAGGTATGGACAATCAGCCCCAGCATTTT; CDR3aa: CASHQGGMDNQPQHF
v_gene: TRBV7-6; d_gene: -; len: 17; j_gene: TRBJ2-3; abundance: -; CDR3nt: TGTGCCAGCAGCCGTACCCGTCGGGGGACTAGCACAGATACGCAGTATTTT; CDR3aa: CASSRTRRGTSTDTQYF
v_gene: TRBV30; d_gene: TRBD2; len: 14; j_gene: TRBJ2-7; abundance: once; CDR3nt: TGTGCCTGGACGAGGCGGGGGAGCTCCTACGAGCAGTACTTC; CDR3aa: CAWTRRGSSYEQYF
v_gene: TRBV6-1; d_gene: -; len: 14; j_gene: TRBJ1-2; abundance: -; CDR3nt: TGTGCCAGCAGGCCCCAGGAAGGCAACTATGGCTACACCTTC; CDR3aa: CASRPQEGNYGYTF
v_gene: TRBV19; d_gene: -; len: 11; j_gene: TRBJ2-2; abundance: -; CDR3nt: TGTGCCAGTAGAGGGGCCGGGGAGCTGTTTTTT; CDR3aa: CASRGAGELFF
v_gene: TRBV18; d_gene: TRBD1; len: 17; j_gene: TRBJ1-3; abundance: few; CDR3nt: TGTGCCAGCTCCCGGACGGTGGACAGGGGAAAAGGAAACACCATATATTTT; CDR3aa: CASSRTVDRGKGNTIYF
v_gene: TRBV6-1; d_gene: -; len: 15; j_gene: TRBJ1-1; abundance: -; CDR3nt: TGTGCCAGCACTCGAACTCACGCCCAGAACACTGAAGCTTTCTTT; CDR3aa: CASTRTHAQNTEAFF
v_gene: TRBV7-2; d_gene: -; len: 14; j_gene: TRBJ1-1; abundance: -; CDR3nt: TGTGCCAGCAGCCGCGGCCCCCTGAACACTGAAGCTTTCTTT; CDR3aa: CASSRGPLNTEAFF
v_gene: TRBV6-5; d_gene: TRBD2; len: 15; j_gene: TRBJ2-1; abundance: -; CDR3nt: TGTGCCAGCAGTTTGGGAGGGAGGCTCTACAATGAGCAGTTCTTC; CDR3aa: CASSLGGRLYNEQFF
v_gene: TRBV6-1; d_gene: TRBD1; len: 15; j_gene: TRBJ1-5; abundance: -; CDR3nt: TGTGCCAGCAGGAAGGGACAGGATAGCAATCAGCCCCAGCATTTT; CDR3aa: CASRKGQDSNQPQHF
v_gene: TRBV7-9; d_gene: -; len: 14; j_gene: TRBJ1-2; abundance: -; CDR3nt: TGTGCCAGCAGCTCAACCGGGTCTAACTATGGCTACACCTTC; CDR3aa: CASSSTGSNYGYTF
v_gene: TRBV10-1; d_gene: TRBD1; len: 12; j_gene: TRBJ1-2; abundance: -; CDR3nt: TGCGCCACCCAACAGGGGAACTATGGCTACACCTTC; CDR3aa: CATQQGNYGYTF
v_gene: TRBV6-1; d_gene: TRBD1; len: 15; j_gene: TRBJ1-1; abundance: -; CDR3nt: TGTGCCAGCAGTGAAGGACAGGGGGCTGGCGTCCAAGCTTTCTTT; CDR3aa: CASSEGQGAGVQAFF